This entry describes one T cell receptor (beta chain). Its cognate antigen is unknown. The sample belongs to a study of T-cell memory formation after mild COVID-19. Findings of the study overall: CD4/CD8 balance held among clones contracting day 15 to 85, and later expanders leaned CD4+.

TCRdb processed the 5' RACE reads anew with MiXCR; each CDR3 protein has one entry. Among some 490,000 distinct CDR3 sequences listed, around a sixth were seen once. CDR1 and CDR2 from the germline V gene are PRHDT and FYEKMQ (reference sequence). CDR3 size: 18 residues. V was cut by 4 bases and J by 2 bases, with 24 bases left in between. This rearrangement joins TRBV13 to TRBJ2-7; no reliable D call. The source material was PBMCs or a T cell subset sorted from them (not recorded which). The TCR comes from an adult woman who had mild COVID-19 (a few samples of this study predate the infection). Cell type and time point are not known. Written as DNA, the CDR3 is TGTGCCAGCAGCTCAAGGACCGCCGACACAAGAACAACCTACGAGCAGTACTTC. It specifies CASSSRTADTRTTYEQYF.